The TCR beta chain described here comes from a study of T cell responses to AZD1222 COVID-19 vaccine (dated by TCRdb to about 2021). Regarding the research as a whole: AZD1222 recipients whose second dose came at about 4 weeks and those whose second dose came at about 12 weeks were combined into one group, since spike-specific TCR depth and breadth did not differ between the two schedules. Trial participants were enrolled into age subgroups of 18-55, 56-69 and 70-plus years, which contained around 150, 29 and 61 TCR-sequenced participants, respectively. A total of over 230 trial participants underwent TCR sequencing, of whom 207 received two doses of AZD1222 and about 26 received two doses of the MenACWY control vaccine.

On this clone: Its recognized antigen is unknown. Base-call qualities are not available, and no considerably larger clone is one nucleotide away.

The CDR3 regions of human TCRbeta chains were analyzed by immunosequencing. The source study handled its data this way. TCRs in the repertoires were matched against a reference library of SARS-CoV-2-specific TCRs that had been generated with the MIRA antigen-specificity platform. Breadth was defined as the fraction of unique TCRs that were SARS-CoV-2-associated. Depth was defined as the fraction of total T cells that were SARS-CoV-2-associated. Using the MIRA data, each spike-specific TCR was mapped to the spike region that the TCR reacts to and placed in a CD4 or CD8 class. Log10-transformed breadth and depth values were compared by one-way ANOVA with Sidak's multiple comparisons tests. In TCRdb, the immuneACCESS table is reduced to in-frame sequences with V and J assigned. These tables do not hold every clone; where another copy was compared, an unresolved V gene accounts for under half, and the others remain unexplained. V, J and clone size derive from that table, while D and trimming were established from the DNA sequence. This sample has about 100,000 clones in its table, and around nine tenths of those were observed once. Approximately 15% of the sample comes from the top ten.

This specimen's time point label, per the study, means: baseline before first vaccination. The vaccinee samples were drawn from two UK trials, COV001 and COV002, one of which was a single-blind randomized controlled phase 2/3 trial testing AZD1222 (ChAdOx1 nCoV-19) in healthy adults. For TCRbeta chain sequencing, PBMC samples were collected from trial participants at day 0 and at day 28 after the second dose. As encoded in the germline V gene, CDR1 is SNHLY while CDR2 is FYNNEI. V has 7 bases trimmed and J has 0 bases trimmed; junction bases matching no gene number 5. There are 16 amino acids in the CDR3, from cysteine to phenylalanine inclusive. Just CDR3 DNA is preserved here, 48 bases in frame from base 1. What the work shows at the level of the full study, not this receptor alone: The whole spike protein was spanned by vaccine-associated CD4 TCRs, and dominant responses were seen in regions 160-218 and 743-854. Reportedly, close to half of the unique spike-specific TCRs recognized epitopes lying outside the regions that are mutated in the B.1.351 and B.1.1.7 variants. Participants were mostly white British, with more females than males. The authors suggested clonal diversity may have been underestimated. No day 14 peak-response samples were available, so repertoires were characterized only after the peak T cell response. Conclusions about previously exposed vaccinees are limited, since just six AZD1222 recipients were seropositive for SARS-CoV-2 at baseline. In the small 56-69-year group, the increase in depth fell short of significance, most likely because of low power. After two AZD1222 doses, both the breadth and the depth of spike-specific TCRs were significantly higher than at day 0 and than in MenACWY recipients.

Here the chain combines TRBV2 and TRBJ2-3; 12 bases in the junction line up with TRBD2. This clonotype originated in an adult in good health. Material: peripheral blood, obtained on day 0 of AZD1222 vaccination. The DNA is as follows: TGTGCCAGCAAGACTAGCGGGGGCCCTAGCACAGATACGCAGTATTTT. The resulting protein is CASKTSGGPSTDTQYF. Where the CDR3 stops, the reference TRBV2 and TRBJ2-3 genes take over; the full variable domain is EPEVTQTPSHQVTQMGQEVILRCVPISNHLYFYWYRQILGQKVEFLVSFYNNEISEKSEIFDDQFSVERPDGSNFTLKIRSTKLEDSAMYFCASKTSGGPSTDTQYFGPGTRLTVL.